Detailed here is one T cell receptor beta chain. Its antigen is undetermined. Researchers ran the PCR with 60 Vbeta and 13 Jbeta primers. The data were produced by immunoSEQ multiplex PCR, yet TCRdb's version contains in-frame clones alone and is incomplete. The sample includes over 100,000 clones, around 70% of them seen just once. After removal of 2 bases from V and 4 bases from J, the junction contained 2 bases not matched to a gene. This CDR3 is 15 amino acids long. Looked up from germline, CDR1 is SNHLY and CDR2 is FYNNEI. This sample is drawn from a study of cytomegalovirus exposure and HLA in healthy donors. Points from the study as a whole: Accurate prediction of most subjects' HLA-A and HLA-B alleles from TCR beta sequences was reported. For cytomegalovirus status, the classifier reportedly gave diagnoses with high specificity and sensitivity. TCR beta chains numbering 164 were designated cytomegalovirus-associated.

V gene TRBV2 combines with J gene TRBJ1-6; 7 bases are shared with TRBD1. The sequencing sample was made of PBMCs. This TCR came from a young man in good health and CMV-seropositive. Written as DNA, the CDR3 is TGTGCCAGCAGTGAACGACAGGGTTATAATTCACCCCTCCACTTT. It encodes CASSERQGYNSPLHF.